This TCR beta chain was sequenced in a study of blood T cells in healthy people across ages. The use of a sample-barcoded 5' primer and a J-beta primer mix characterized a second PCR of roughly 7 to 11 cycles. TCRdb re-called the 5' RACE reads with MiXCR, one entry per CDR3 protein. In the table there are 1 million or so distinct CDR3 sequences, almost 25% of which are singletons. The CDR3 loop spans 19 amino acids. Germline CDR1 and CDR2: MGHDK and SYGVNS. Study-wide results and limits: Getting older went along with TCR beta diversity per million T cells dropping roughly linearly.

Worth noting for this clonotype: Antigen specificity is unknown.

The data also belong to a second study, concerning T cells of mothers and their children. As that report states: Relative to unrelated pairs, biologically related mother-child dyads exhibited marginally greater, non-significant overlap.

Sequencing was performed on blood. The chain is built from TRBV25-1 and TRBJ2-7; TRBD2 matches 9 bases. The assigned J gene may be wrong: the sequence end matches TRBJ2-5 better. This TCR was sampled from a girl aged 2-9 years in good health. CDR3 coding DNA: TGTGCCAGCAGTGAGGTAGGGGATAGCGGGGGAGTACTACAAGAGACCCAGTACTTC. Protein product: CASSEVGDSGGVLQETQYF.